The rows below give T cell receptor beta chains drawn from one sample of a study of T-cell reconstitution after alpha-beta-depleted transplantation in children. TCRdb fed the PCR reads into MiXCR, producing one record per CDR3 protein. The sample carries 150,000 to 200,000 distinct CDR3 sequences, approximately 12% recorded once. The input for sequencing was PBMCs, taken before TCRalphabeta/CD19-depleted stem cell transplant. All receptors come from a boy aged 2 to 10 with acute myeloid leukemia, due to receive a stem cell transplant. The CDR3 runs from the conserved cysteine through the conserved F or W. D genes are given only for firm matches. Only some rows state a clone size, as once, few, many or a class for expanded clones.

V: TRBV25-1
length: 13
D: TRBD2
J: TRBJ2-2
size: many
DNA: TGTGCCAGCAGTGGGACTAGCACCGGGGAGCTGTTTTTT
CDR3: CASSGTSTGELFF

V: TRBV20-1
length: 14
D: TRBD2
J: TRBJ2-7
size: many
DNA: TGCAGTGCTAGTGGCGGGAGCCCTTTCTACGAGCAGTACTTC
CDR3: CSASGGSPFYEQYF

V: TRBV5-5
length: 13
D: -
J: TRBJ2-3
size: many
DNA: TGTGCCAGCAGCGCCGGGACCACAGATACGCAGTATTTT
CDR3: CASSAGTTDTQYF

V: TRBV27
length: 15
D: TRBD1
J: TRBJ2-1
size: many
DNA: TGTGCCAGCAGTTGGGGACAGTTCTCCTACAATGAGCAGTTCTTC
CDR3: CASSWGQFSYNEQFF

V: TRBV12-1
length: 12
D: -
J: TRBJ1-2
size: once
DNA: TGTGCCAGGACTGGGGTCCGGCGGGGCTACACCTTC
CDR3: CARTGVRRGYTF

V: TRBV10-3
length: 13
D: -
J: TRBJ1-1
size: many
DNA: TGTGCCATCAGTCCCTTTATGAACACTGAAGCTTTCTTT
CDR3: CAISPFMNTEAFF

V: TRBV20-1
length: 12
D: -
J: TRBJ2-7
size: -
DNA: TGCAGTGCCACACGGCGAGGGGCCGAGCAGTACTTC
CDR3: CSATRRGAEQYF

V: TRBV3-1
length: 16
D: TRBD1
J: TRBJ2-5
size: many
DNA: TGTGCCAGCAGCCAAGACTATGGGACAGGAGGAGAGACCCAGTACTTC
CDR3: CASSQDYGTGGETQYF

V: TRBV29-1
length: 17
D: TRBD2
J: TRBJ2-1
size: many
DNA: TGCAGCGCCGATATAATAGCGGGGGAAAGCTCCTACAATGAGCAGTTCTTC
CDR3: CSADIIAGESSYNEQFF

V: TRBV7-3
length: 16
D: TRBD2
J: TRBJ2-1
size: many
DNA: TGTGCCAGCAGCTTATCTCGACTAGCGGGAGACAATGAGCAGTTCTTC
CDR3: CASSLSRLAGDNEQFF

V: TRBV27
length: 15
D: TRBD2
J: TRBJ2-1
size: many
DNA: TGTGCCAGCAGACCACTAGCGCAACCCTACAATGAGCAGTTCTTC
CDR3: CASRPLAQPYNEQFF

V: TRBV20-1
length: 13
D: -
J: TRBJ2-5
size: many
DNA: TGCAGTGCTCCCGGAACGGCCTGGGGGACCCAGTACTTC
CDR3: CSAPGTAWGTQYF

V: TRBV28
length: 13
D: -
J: TRBJ2-7
size: many
DNA: TGTGCCAGCAACTTAGGGGCCACCTACGAGCAGTACTTC
CDR3: CASNLGATYEQYF

V: TRBV5-1
length: 14
D: TRBD2
J: TRBJ2-1
size: many
DNA: TGCGCCAGCAGCGCGGGGACTAGCGCAAATGAGCAGTTCTTC
CDR3: CASSAGTSANEQFF

V: TRBV19
length: 15
D: TRBD2
J: TRBJ2-3
size: many
DNA: TGTGCCAGTAGGGCTAGCGGGAGAGGTACAGATACGCAGTATTTT
CDR3: CASRASGRGTDTQYF

V: TRBV29-1
length: 14
D: -
J: TRBJ2-1
size: many
DNA: TGCAGCGGAGAGGGGAGCTTCTCCTACAATGAGCAGTTCTTC
CDR3: CSGEGSFSYNEQFF

V: TRBV20-1
length: 16
D: TRBD1
J: TRBJ2-6
size: many
DNA: TGCAGTGCAACCGACAGGGCAATCTCTGGGGCCAACGTCCTGACTTTC
CDR3: CSATDRAISGANVLTF

V: TRBV15
length: 14
D: -
J: TRBJ2-7
size: many
DNA: TGTGCCACCAGCAGAGCGGTAAGGGGTTACGAGCAGTACTTC
CDR3: CATSRAVRGYEQYF

V: TRBV5-1
length: 13
D: -
J: TRBJ2-7
size: many
DNA: TGCGCCAGCAGCTTAGGACGGATAGACGAGCAGTACTTC
CDR3: CASSLGRIDEQYF

V: TRBV9
length: 14
D: TRBD1
J: TRBJ1-1
size: many
DNA: TGTGCCAGCAGCGCCCAACAGGGGAGCACTGAAGCTTTCTTT
CDR3: CASSAQQGSTEAFF

V: TRBV20-1
length: 17
D: TRBD2
J: TRBJ2-1
size: -
DNA: TGCTGCGCTAGAGATGAGACTAGCGGGAGCCATTACAATGAGCAGTTCTTC
CDR3: CCARDETSGSHYNEQFF

V: TRBV20-1
length: 21
D: TRBD2
J: TRBJ2-1
size: many
DNA: TGCAGTGCCACCCCAATTAAAGAGGGGACTAGCGGGTTCGGCTCCTACAATGAGCAGTTCTTC
CDR3: CSATPIKEGTSGFGSYNEQFF

V: TRBV20-1
length: 12
D: -
J: TRBJ1-1
size: many
DNA: TGCAGTGCTATCGGACATTTGGCTGAAGCTTTCTTT
CDR3: CSAIGHLAEAFF

V: TRBV6-1
length: 13
D: -
J: TRBJ1-1
size: many
DNA: TGTGCCAGCAGTGAATGGGTGAACACTGAAGCTTTCTTT
CDR3: CASSEWVNTEAFF

V: TRBV6-1
length: 16
D: -
J: TRBJ2-4
size: few
DNA: TGTGCCAGCAGGATCCGGGACACCGTAGCCAAAAACATTCAGTACTTC
CDR3: CASRIRDTVAKNIQYF

V: TRBV5-1
length: 17
D: TRBD1
J: TRBJ2-3
size: many
DNA: TGCGCCAGCAGCGCCGGGGACAGGGTTAGGCCCACAGATACGCAGTATTTT
CDR3: CASSAGDRVRPTDTQYF

V: TRBV5-1
length: 15
D: -
J: TRBJ2-1
size: many
DNA: TGCGCCAGCAGCTTGCCGCGGCTCTCCTACAATGAGCAGTTCTTC
CDR3: CASSLPRLSYNEQFF

V: TRBV11-2
length: 15
D: TRBD2
J: TRBJ2-7
size: many
DNA: TGTGCCAGCAGCCTTAGCGGGAGAGGGTTCTACGAGCAGTACTTC
CDR3: CASSLSGRGFYEQYF

V: TRBV7-9
length: 14
D: -
J: TRBJ2-7
size: many
DNA: TGTGCCAGCAGCTTAGAAAGGTCGAGGGACGAGCAGTACTTC
CDR3: CASSLERSRDEQYF

V: TRBV7-3
length: 15
D: -
J: TRBJ2-1
size: many
DNA: TGTGCCAGCAGCTCTCGGGGGGCGGATTGGGGTGAGCAGTTCTTC
CDR3: CASSSRGADWGEQFF

V: TRBV27
length: 16
D: TRBD1
J: TRBJ2-2
size: many
DNA: TGTGCCAGCAGTTTCCCCCAGGGGGCAGGTACCGGGGAGCTGTTTTTT
CDR3: CASSFPQGAGTGELFF

V: TRBV7-2
length: 15
D: -
J: TRBJ2-5
size: many
DNA: TGTGCCAGCAGCTACCAGGTTGGTGGGCCAGAGACCCAGTACTTC
CDR3: CASSYQVGGPETQYF

V: TRBV24-1
length: 16
D: TRBD1
J: TRBJ2-1
size: many
DNA: TGTGCCACCAGTGAATCAGGACAGGGGAGGGGCAATGAGCAGTTCTTC
CDR3: CATSESGQGRGNEQFF

V: TRBV20-1
length: 15
D: TRBD2
J: TRBJ2-1
size: many
DNA: TGCAGTGCTAGATCACTAGCGGGACCGTACAATGAGCAGTTCTTC
CDR3: CSARSLAGPYNEQFF

V: TRBV7-9
length: 16
D: -
J: TRBJ1-1
size: -
DNA: TGTGCCAGCATGAGGCAGGGCCTCGGAGGCGACACTGAAGCTTTCTTT
CDR3: CASMRQGLGGDTEAFF

V: TRBV20-1
length: 18
D: TRBD2
J: TRBJ2-2
size: many
DNA: TGCAGTGCTAGAGATATTGTTGCGGGAGGGCCTCACACCGGGGAGCTGTTTTTT
CDR3: CSARDIVAGGPHTGELFF

V: TRBV20-1
length: 15
D: TRBD2
J: TRBJ2-3
size: many
DNA: TGCAGTGCTAGAATAGGCGGCGGGGGTCCAGATACGCAGTATTTT
CDR3: CSARIGGGGPDTQYF

V: TRBV4-2
length: 13
D: -
J: TRBJ1-2
size: -
DNA: TGTGCCAGCAGCCCCGGGCTCCCCTCAGGCTACACCTTC
CDR3: CASSPGLPSGYTF

V: TRBV7-6
length: 15
D: TRBD1
J: TRBJ1-1
size: many
DNA: TGTGCCAGCAGCCTTTCAGAGACAGGGAAAACTGAAGCTTTCTTT
CDR3: CASSLSETGKTEAFF

V: TRBV7-6
length: 16
D: TRBD2
J: TRBJ2-2
size: many
DNA: TGTGCCAGCAGCTCCGGGACTAGCGGGTACACCGGGGAGCTGTTTTTT
CDR3: CASSSGTSGYTGELFF

V: TRBV30
length: 12
D: -
J: TRBJ2-1
size: many
DNA: TGTGCCTGGAGTGGAGCGAACAATGAGCAGTTCTTC
CDR3: CAWSGANNEQFF

V: TRBV2
length: 13
D: TRBD1
J: TRBJ2-5
size: few
DNA: TGTGCCAGCATTTCAGACAGGGGAGAGACCCAGTACTTC
CDR3: CASISDRGETQYF

V: TRBV20-1
length: 12
D: TRBD1
J: TRBJ2-7
size: many
DNA: TGCAGTGCTAGAAGGGGGCCACTAGAGCAGTACTTC
CDR3: CSARRGPLEQYF

V: TRBV23-1
length: 19
D: -
J: TRBJ1-5
size: -
DNA: TGCGCCAGCAGAAAAGGGGGGTACTCTCAATCTCGCAGCAATCAGCCCCAGCATTTT
CDR3: CASRKGGYSQSRSNQPQHF

V: TRBV5-1
length: 16
D: TRBD1
J: TRBJ1-6
size: many
DNA: TGCGCCAGCAGCTTGGACAGGGGGACGATGGATTCACCCCTCCACTTT
CDR3: CASSLDRGTMDSPLHF

V: TRBV4-1
length: 15
D: -
J: TRBJ1-4
size: -
DNA: TGCGCCAGCAGCCAAGTAAAGGGTCGGAGAGAAAAACTGTTTTTT
CDR3: CASSQVKGRREKLFF

V: TRBV6-2/TRBV6-3
length: 11
D: -
J: TRBJ2-1
size: -
DNA: TGTGCCAGCAGTTCCTTTTATGAGCAGTTCTTC
CDR3: CASSSFYEQFF

V: TRBV4-2
length: 19
D: -
J: TRBJ2-6
size: many
DNA: TGTGCCAGCAGCCAATATGACCGGCAAGGAGGCGCTGGGGCCAACGTCCTGACTTTC
CDR3: CASSQYDRQGGAGANVLTF

V: TRBV3-1
length: 15
D: -
J: TRBJ1-4
size: -
DNA: TGTGCCTCCCCGGACTCGTGTGCAATTAATGAAAAACTGTTTTTT
CDR3: CASPDSCAINEKLFF

V: TRBV7-9
length: 17
D: -
J: TRBJ2-1
size: -
DNA: TGTGCCAGCAGCATCACCGGGACCCAGGCTTCCTACAATGAGCAGTTCTTC
CDR3: CASSITGTQASYNEQFF

V: TRBV11-3
length: 15
D: TRBD2
J: TRBJ2-1
size: -
DNA: TGTGCCAGCAGCTTACGGGAGGTTCCCTACAATGAGCAGTTCTTC
CDR3: CASSLREVPYNEQFF

V: TRBV12-3/TRBV12-4
length: 15
D: -
J: TRBJ2-1
size: many
DNA: TGTGCCAGCACCCTGACTAGTTCCCGTTCGAATGAGCAGTTCTTC
CDR3: CASTLTSSRSNEQFF

V: TRBV29-1
length: 13
D: -
J: TRBJ1-3
size: -
DNA: TGCAGCGTAGAAGTTAACACTGGAAACACCATATATTTT
CDR3: CSVEVNTGNTIYF

V: TRBV27
length: 15
D: -
J: TRBJ2-2
size: many
DNA: TGTGCCAGCAGTTTTTGGCAAACCAACACCGGGGAGCTGTTTTTT
CDR3: CASSFWQTNTGELFF

V: TRBV7-8
length: 16
D: TRBD1
J: TRBJ2-2
size: many
DNA: TGTGCCAGCAGCTTCCCACAGGGGGCGAACACCGGGGAGCTGTTTTTT
CDR3: CASSFPQGANTGELFF

V: TRBV7-2
length: 13
D: -
J: TRBJ1-1
size: many
DNA: TGTGCCAGCAGCGACTACGAGGACACTGAAGCTTTCTTT
CDR3: CASSDYEDTEAFF